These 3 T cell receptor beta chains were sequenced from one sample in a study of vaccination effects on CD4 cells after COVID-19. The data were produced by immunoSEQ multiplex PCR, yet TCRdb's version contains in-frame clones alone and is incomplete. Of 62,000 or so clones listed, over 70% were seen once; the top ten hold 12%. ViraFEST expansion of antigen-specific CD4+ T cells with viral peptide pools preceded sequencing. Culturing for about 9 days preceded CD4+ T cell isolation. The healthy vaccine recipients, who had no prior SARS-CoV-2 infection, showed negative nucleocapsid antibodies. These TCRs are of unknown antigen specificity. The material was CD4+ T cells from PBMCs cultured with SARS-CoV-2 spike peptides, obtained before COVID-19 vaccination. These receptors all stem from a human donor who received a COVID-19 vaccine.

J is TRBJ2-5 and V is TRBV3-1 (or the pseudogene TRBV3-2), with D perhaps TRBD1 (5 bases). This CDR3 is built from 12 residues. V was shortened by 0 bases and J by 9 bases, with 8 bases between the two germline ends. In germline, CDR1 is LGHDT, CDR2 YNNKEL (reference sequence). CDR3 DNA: TGTGCCAGCAGCCAAGATGAGACAGCCCAGTACTTC. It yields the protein CASSQDETAQYF.

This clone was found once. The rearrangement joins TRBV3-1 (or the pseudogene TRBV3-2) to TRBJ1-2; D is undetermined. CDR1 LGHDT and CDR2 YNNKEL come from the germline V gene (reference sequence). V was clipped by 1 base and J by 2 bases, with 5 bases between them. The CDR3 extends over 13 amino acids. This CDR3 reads CASSQGANYGYTF. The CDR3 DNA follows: TGTGCCAGCAGCCAAGGTGCGAACTATGGCTACACCTTC.

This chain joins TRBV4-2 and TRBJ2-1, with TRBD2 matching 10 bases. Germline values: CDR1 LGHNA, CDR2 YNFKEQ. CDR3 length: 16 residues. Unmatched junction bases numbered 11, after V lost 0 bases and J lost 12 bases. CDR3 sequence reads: CASSQDYLAGAWVQFF. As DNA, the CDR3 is TGTGCCAGCAGCCAAGATTACCTAGCGGGGGCTTGGGTGCAGTTCTTC.